The T cell receptor beta chain under discussion was sequenced for a study of blood T cell repertoires in COVID-19. Study-level background: COVID-19 samples, acute and convalescent, were from the United States, Italy and Spain. Nucleic acid was either cDNA or gDNA, and it came from T cells, B-cell-depleted T cells, or PBMCs.

Original processing notes: Using reference gene primer amplification, nucleated cell counts were estimated. Sequencing was performed with immunoSEQ multiplex PCR; in TCRdb, only in-frame clones are kept and a portion is missing. Clonal size and the V and J genes are those of that table, whereas D and trimming came from the DNA. This sample has around 47,000 clones; 88% occur once, and the top ten carry about a tenth. V lost 6 bases, J lost 6 bases, and 6 bases stayed unmatched. There are 16 residues in the CDR3. The germline CDR1 and CDR2 sequences are MNHEY and SMNVEV (reference sequence). V and J are TRBV27 and TRBJ2-1, with 15 bases matching TRBD2. What was sequenced was peripheral blood. The source is a man aged 50-60 years with active COVID-19. The CDR3 here is CASSRQGLAGGNEQFF. Written as DNA, the CDR3 is TGTGCCAGCAGCCGCCAGGGACTAGCGGGAGGCAATGAGCAGTTCTTC.